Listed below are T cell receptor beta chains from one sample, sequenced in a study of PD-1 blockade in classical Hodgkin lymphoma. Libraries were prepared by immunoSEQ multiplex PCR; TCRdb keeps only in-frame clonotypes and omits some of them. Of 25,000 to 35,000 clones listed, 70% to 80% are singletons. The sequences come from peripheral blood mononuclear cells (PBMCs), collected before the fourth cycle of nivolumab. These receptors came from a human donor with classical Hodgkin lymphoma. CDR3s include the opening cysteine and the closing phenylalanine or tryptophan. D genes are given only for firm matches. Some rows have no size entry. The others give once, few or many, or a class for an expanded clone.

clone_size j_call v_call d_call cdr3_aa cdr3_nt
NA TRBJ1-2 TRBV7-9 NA CASSLGAGKGYTF TGTGCCAGCAGCTTAGGGGCAGGGAAAGGCTACACCTTC
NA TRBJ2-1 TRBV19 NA CASSRGGNKDEQFF TGTGCCAGTAGTAGGGGGGGCAATAAAGATGAGCAGTTCTTC
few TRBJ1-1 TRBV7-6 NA CASSLGEWGTEAFF TGTGCCAGCAGCTTGGGAGAATGGGGGACTGAAGCTTTCTTT
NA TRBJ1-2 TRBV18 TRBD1 CASSSDRANYGYTF TGTGCCAGCTCATCGGACAGGGCCAACTATGGCTACACCTTC
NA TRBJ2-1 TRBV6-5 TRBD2 CASSLSGSTNEQFF TGTGCCAGCAGTTTAAGCGGGAGTACTAATGAGCAGTTCTTC
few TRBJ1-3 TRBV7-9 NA CASSLATQRGNTIYF TGTGCCAGCAGCTTAGCAACCCAGAGGGGAAACACCATATATTTT
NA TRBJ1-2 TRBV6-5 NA CASSSTGPTGSYTF TGTGCCAGCAGTTCCACGGGACCGACCGGCAGCTACACCTTC
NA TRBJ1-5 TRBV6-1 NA CASSEWGDSGNQPQHF TGTGCCAGCAGTGAATGGGGGGATTCTGGCAATCAGCCCCAGCATTTT
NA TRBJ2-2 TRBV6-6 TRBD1 CASSYRQGANTGELFF TGTGCCAGCAGCTACCGACAGGGGGCGAACACCGGGGAGCTGTTTTTT
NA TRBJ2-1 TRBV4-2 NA CASSQVLGGGSWKDEQFF TGTGCCAGCAGCCAAGTTTTGGGGGGAGGTTCCTGGAAAGATGAGCAGTTCTTC
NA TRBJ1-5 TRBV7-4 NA CASRHGNQPQHF TGTGCCAGCAGGCACGGCAATCAGCCCCAGCATTTT